This TCR beta chain was documented in a study of identical twins. General study results and limits: In zero-insertion analyses, partial confounding could arise from invariant MAIT and iNKT cells. Conclusions leaned on cross-sectional statistical analysis and did not track the same donors over time.

This clonotype has only a few counts. The antigen remains undetermined. TCRdb ran MiXCR on the 5' RACE reads and lists one entry per CDR3 protein. The repertoire has roughly 1.6 million distinct CDR3 sequences, around 29% of them found once; the top ten carry approximately 0.25%. The CDR3 has 12 amino acids. The V end was cut by 8 bases, the J end by 4 bases, with 11 bases between. CDR1 is SNHLY and CDR2 is FYNNEI in the germline V gene. The source of this sequence is a newborn girl in good health. The sequenced sample was cord blood. The rearrangement joins TRBV2 to TRBJ1-2; D is uncertain. The CDR3 bases are TGTGCCAGCCAACGTCGGGGCTATGGCTACACCTTC. This translates into CASQRRGYGYTF.